Here is one TCR beta chain with its context. Its antigen is unknown. A read error may produce the germline difference seen at one junction end. PCR used 60 Vbeta primers and 13 Jbeta primers. Clones were sequenced by immunoSEQ multiplex PCR, and TCRdb holds only the in-frame ones, with some missing. The sample comprises about 110,000 clones, around three quarters of which are singletons, and 2.5% to 3% rests with the top ten. This sample stems from a study of cytomegalovirus exposure and HLA in healthy donors. This CDR3 spans 16 amino acids. Germline V gene sequence: CDR1 SEHNR, CDR2 FQNEAQ (reference sequence). General study results and limits: A later analysis reported that several of the most significant clusters appeared to be linked to common viral pathogens, among them Epstein-Barr virus. Previous analysis showed most TCR beta V segments were productive about 87% or about 30% of the time. In a later analysis, compared with equally common non-associated chains, HLA-associated beta chains were more expanded.

The source is a woman aged 18-29 years in good health and CMV-seropositive. The genes are TRBV7-9 and TRBJ2-2; the match to TRBD2 covers 8 bases. Sequences were obtained from PBMCs. This chain's CDR3 is CASSYSRGSGTRGAVF. The CDR3 DNA reads as TGTGCCAGCAGCTACAGTCGTGGTAGCGGGACACGGGGAGCTGTTTTT.